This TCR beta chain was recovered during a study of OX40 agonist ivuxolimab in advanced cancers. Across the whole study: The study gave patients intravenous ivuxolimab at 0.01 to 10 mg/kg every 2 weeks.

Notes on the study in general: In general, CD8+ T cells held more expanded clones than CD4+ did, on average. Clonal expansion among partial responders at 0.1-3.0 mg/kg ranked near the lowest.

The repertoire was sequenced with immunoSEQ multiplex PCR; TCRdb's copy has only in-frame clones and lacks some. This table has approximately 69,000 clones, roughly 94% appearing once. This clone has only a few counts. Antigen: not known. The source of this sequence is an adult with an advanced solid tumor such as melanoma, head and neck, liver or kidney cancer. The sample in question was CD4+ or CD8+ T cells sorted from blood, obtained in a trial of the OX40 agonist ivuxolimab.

The CDR3 region is CASSILGGNSPLHF. The CDR3 DNA reads as TGTGCCAGTAGTATCCTGGGTGGGAATTCACCCCTCCACTTT. The V and J genes are TRBV19 and TRBJ1-6; D gene unclear. Looked up from germline, CDR1 is LNHDA and CDR2 is SQIVND (reference sequence). V was pared by 3 bases and J by 7 bases, with 10 bases between. The CDR3 loop spans 14 amino acids.